This paragraph reports one TCR beta chain. The clone's antigen remains unknown. The input lacks base qualities; no much larger clone sits a single base away. The germline V gene gives CDR1 as SNHLY and CDR2 as FYNNEI. V is reduced by 5 bases and J by 0 bases, leaving a spacing of 5 bases between them. Measured from the cysteine to the phenylalanine, the CDR3 is 12 residues long. Only the CDR3 DNA is retained, 36 bases long and in frame from the first base. The immunoSEQ Assay, a bias-controlled multiplex PCR, was used to amplify TCRbeta CDR3 regions from genomic DNA. Per the authors' processing: Within the assay, amplification of reference gene primers was used to estimate how many nucleated cells each sample contained. Sequence reads were collapsed and filtered to measure the absolute abundance of every unique TCRbeta CDR3 rearrangement. Productive Simpson clonality was computed per sample as the square root of Simpson's diversity index over productive rearrangements. The table was pulled from immuneACCESS by TCRdb, which kept in-frame rearrangements only. Such tables lose some clones; where checked, under half of the loss comes from unresolved V genes, and the rest has no known cause. D and trimming were read from the DNA, whereas the V and J calls and clone size are those reported in that table. This sample holds approximately 250,000 clones; 84% were observed only once. About 2.1% of the sample lies in the top ten.

Another Seattle source contributed samples from volunteer blood donors who had recovered from COVID-19. Collaborating institutions collected whole blood in K2EDTA tubes following their own protocols. Collaborator samples were shipped for TCRbeta analysis as frozen whole blood, isolated PBMCs, or DNA extracted from either sample type. These data come from a study of blood T cell repertoires in COVID-19 (dated by TCRdb to the early 2020s). Regarding the complete study: The collaborator samples originated in the United States, Italy and Spain and spanned the acute and convalescent phases of COVID-19. The material from the prospective study consisted of cDNA or gDNA derived from T cells, B-cell-depleted T cells, or PBMCs. Subjects who had been exposed to COVID-19, were actively infected with it, or had recovered from it provided the deeply sampled blood TCRbeta repertoires that made up the dataset. The repertoires were made available in a free public database intended to serve as a resource for research on the immune response to SARS-CoV-2. The samples were drawn from two sources: the first 160 participants of the ongoing ImmuneRACE study, and 1,200 or so subjects contributed by 6 global collaborators. The sample metadata nearly always contained a de-identified subject ID, COVID-19 status, age in years and sex. HLA class I and class II types, where available, came from metadata supplied by the sample provider rather than from assay-based typing.

Broad study findings and their caveats: How much clinical and demographic metadata was included differed by source and by participant, and the metadata was provided uncurated.

The sequence joins TRBV2 to TRBJ2-7; no D gene call is confident. The sequenced sample consisted of peripheral blood. The TCR comes from a man between 40 and 49 years old who had recovered from COVID-19. The CDR3 sequence is CASSQSSYEQYF. In nucleotides, the sequence is TGTGCCAGCAGTCAATCCTCCTACGAGCAGTACTTC.